This TCR beta chain came from a study of CD8 T cells in Susac syndrome. The CDR3 extends over 18 amino acids. Trimming took 0 bases from V and 2 from J; bases not matched to a gene: 11. From germline, CDR1 is SGHRS and CDR2 YFSETQ. When the RNA was reverse transcribed, random hexamers were used with an input of about 0.5 to 1 ug. The immunoSEQ assay covered 54 Vbeta and 13 Jbeta segments for CDR3. TCRdb passed the immunoSEQ multiplex PCR reads through MiXCR, listing each CDR3 protein once. Of some 95,000 distinct CDR3 sequences listed, over 80% are singletons. The TCR comes from a human donor in good health. Sequencing was done on a sample of CD8+ T cells from PBMCs. V and J are TRBV5-1 and TRBJ2-3, with 8 bases aligning to TRBD2. The CDR3 sequence is CASSLDFTSGDLTDTQYF. CDR3 nucleotides: TGCGCCAGCAGCTTGGATTTCACTAGCGGAGATCTCACAGATACGCAGTATTTT.